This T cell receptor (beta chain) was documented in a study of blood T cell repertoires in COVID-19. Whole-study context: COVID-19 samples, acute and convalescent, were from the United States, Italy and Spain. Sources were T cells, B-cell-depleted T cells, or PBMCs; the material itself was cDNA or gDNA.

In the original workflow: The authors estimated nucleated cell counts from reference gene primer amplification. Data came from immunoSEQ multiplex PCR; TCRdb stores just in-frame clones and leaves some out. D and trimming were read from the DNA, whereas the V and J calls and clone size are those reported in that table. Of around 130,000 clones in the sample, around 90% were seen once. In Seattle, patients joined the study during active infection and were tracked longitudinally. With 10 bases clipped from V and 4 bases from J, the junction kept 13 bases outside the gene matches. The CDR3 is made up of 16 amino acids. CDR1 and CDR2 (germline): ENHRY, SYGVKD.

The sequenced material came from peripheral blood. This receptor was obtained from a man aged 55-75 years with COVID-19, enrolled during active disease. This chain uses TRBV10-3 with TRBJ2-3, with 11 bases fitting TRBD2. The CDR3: CATGTSLAGGADTQYF. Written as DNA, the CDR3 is TGTGCCACCGGCACCTCTCTAGCGGGAGGCGCAGATACGCAGTATTTT.